Here is one TCR beta chain with its context. This sample is part of a study of cytomegalovirus exposure and HLA in healthy donors. It was with 60 Vbeta and 13 Jbeta primers that the PCR ran. Assay: immunoSEQ multiplex PCR; the TCRdb copy retains only in-frame clones and omits some. The table records around 54,000 clones, approximately 82% of them present only once. The CDR3 length is 14 residues. Germline loops: CDR1 SQVTM, CDR2 ANQGSEA. The V end lost 6 bases, the J end lost 1 base, and 10 bases lay between the germline ends. This TCR came from a woman between 18 and 29 years old in good health and CMV-seronegative. The sequencing input was PBMCs. The chain uses TRBV29-1 and TRBJ2-6; D is uncertain. The CDR3 sequence is CSVPTESGANVLTF. The CDR3 DNA is TGCAGCGTCCCCACAGAGTCTGGGGCCAACGTCCTGACTTTC.